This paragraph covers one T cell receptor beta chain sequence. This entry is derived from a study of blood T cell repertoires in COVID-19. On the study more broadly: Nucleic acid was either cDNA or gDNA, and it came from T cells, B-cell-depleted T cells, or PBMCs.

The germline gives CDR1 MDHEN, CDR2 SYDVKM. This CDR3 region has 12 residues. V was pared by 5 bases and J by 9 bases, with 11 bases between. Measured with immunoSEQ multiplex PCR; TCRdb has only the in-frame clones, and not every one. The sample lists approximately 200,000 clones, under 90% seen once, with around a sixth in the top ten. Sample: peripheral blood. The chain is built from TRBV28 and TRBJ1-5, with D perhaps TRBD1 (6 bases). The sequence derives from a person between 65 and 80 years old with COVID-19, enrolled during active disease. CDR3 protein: CASSALQGPQHF. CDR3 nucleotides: TGTGCCAGCAGTGCACTACAGGGGCCCCAGCATTTT.